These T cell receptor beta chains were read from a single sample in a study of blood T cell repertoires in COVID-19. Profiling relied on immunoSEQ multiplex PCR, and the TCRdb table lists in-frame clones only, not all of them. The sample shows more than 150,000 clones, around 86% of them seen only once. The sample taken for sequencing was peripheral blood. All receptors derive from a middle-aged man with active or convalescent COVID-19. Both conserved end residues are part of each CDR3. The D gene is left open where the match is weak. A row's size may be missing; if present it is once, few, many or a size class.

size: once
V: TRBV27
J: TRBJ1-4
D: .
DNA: TGTGCCAGCAGTTTATCGGGCGAAAAACTGTTTTTT
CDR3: CASSLSGEKLFF

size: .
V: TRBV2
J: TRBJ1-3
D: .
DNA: TGTGCCAACTCCCCAGGGTCCGGCAACACCATATATTTT
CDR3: CANSPGSGNTIYF

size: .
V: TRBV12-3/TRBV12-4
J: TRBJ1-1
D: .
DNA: TGTGCCAGCAGTTATGACGGGACTGAAGCTTTCTTT
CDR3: CASSYDGTEAFF

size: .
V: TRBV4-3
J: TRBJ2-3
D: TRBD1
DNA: TGCGCCAGCAGCCAAGTCAGGGGGCTGCTTACAGATACGCAGTATTTT
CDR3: CASSQVRGLLTDTQYF

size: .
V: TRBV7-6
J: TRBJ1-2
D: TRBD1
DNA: TGTGCCAGCAGCCATACGACAGGGAATCCCTATGGCTACACCTTC
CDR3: CASSHTTGNPYGYTF

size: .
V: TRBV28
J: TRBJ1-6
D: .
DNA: TGTGCCAGCAGTTTAACGGGTGGCTACTCACCCCTCCACTTT
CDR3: CASSLTGGYSPLHF

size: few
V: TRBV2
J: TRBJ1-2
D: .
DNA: TGTGCCAGCAGTGAGTCCCCTGACAGTCCCCCAACCTATGGCTACACCTTC
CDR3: CASSESPDSPPTYGYTF

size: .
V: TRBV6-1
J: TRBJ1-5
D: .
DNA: TGTGCCAGCAGTGAACGGGAGGCTCAGCCCCAGCATTTT
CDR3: CASSEREAQPQHF

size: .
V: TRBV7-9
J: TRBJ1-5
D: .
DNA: TGTGCCAGCAGCTCCCTTTATAGCAATCAGCCCCAGCATTTT
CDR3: CASSSLYSNQPQHF

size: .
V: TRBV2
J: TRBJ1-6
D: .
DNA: TGTGCCAGCATGGACAGAAGCTCCTATAATTCACCCCTCCACTTT
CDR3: CASMDRSSYNSPLHF

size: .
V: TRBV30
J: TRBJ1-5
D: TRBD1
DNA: TGTGCCTGGAGTGTACCCGGGACAGGGGTTCAGCCCCAGCATTTT
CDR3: CAWSVPGTGVQPQHF

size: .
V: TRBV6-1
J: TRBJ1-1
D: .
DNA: TGTGCCAGCAGTGAACAGGAGGGCACTGAAGCTTTCTTT
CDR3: CASSEQEGTEAFF

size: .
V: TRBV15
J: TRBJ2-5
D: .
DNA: TGTGCCACCAGCAGAGATAGGGGGGGCTCCCAGGAGACCCAGTACTTC
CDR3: CATSRDRGGSQETQYF

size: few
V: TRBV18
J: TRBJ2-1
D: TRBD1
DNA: TGTGCCAGCTCACAAACGGACAGGAGCAATGAGCAGTTCTTC
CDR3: CASSQTDRSNEQFF

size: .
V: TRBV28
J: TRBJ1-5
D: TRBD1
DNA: TGTGCCAGCAGCCTAGGGACAGTCAGCAATCAGCCCCAGCATTTT
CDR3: CASSLGTVSNQPQHF

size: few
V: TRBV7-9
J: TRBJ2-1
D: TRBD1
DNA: TGTGCCAGCAGCTTACCTCGACAGGGAATAGAGCAGTTCTTC
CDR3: CASSLPRQGIEQFF

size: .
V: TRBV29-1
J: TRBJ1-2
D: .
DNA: TGCAGCGTGGAATACCCACAGGTTAACTATGGCTACACCTTC
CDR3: CSVEYPQVNYGYTF

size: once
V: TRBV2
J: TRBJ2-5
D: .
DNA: TGTGCCAGCAGCCATCCTCTAGCGTTCTCAACGGAGACCCAGTACTTC
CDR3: CASSHPLAFSTETQYF

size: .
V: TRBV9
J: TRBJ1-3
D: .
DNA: TGTGCCAGCAGCGTCGAAGGAGGGCGGGGAAACACCATATATTTT
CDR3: CASSVEGGRGNTIYF

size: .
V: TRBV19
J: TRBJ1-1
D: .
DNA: TGTGCCAGTAAATCCATGAACACTGAAGCTTTCTTT
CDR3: CASKSMNTEAFF

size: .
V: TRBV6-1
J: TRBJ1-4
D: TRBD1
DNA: TGTGCCAGCAGTGATCCGGGACAGGGGGTGGATACTGAAAAACTGTTTTTT
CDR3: CASSDPGQGVDTEKLFF

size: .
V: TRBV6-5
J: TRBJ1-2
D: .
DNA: TGTGCCAGCAGCCCGGGCAGGGCCTATGGCTACACCTTC
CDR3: CASSPGRAYGYTF

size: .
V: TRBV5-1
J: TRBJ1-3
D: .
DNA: TGCGCCAGCAGCTTGGCGGGTTCGGGAAACACCATATATTTT
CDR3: CASSLAGSGNTIYF

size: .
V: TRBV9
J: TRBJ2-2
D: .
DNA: TGTGCCAGCAGCCCCCGAGTCCAGGGGTTAGGTAACACCGGGGAGCTGTTTTTT
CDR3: CASSPRVQGLGNTGELFF

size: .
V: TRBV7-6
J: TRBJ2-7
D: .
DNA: TGTGCCAGCAGATTATCAGGGTCTTCCTACGAGCAGTACTTC
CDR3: CASRLSGSSYEQYF

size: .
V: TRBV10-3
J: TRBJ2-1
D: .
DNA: TGTGCCATCAGTGAGGGAGGTACCGGGAATGAGCAGTTCTTC
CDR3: CAISEGGTGNEQFF

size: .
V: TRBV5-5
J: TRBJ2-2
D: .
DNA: TGTGCCAGCAGCCCCCCCCTGCGGGGGAACACCGGGGAGCTGTTTTTT
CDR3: CASSPPLRGNTGELFF

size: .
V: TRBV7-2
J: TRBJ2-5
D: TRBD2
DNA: TGTGCCAGCAGCAAGGGACTAGCGGCCGAGACCCAGTACTTC
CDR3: CASSKGLAAETQYF

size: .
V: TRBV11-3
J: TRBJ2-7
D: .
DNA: TGTGCCAGCAGCCGTCCCGGACTACCCCGGGTCTACGAGCAGTACTTC
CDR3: CASSRPGLPRVYEQYF

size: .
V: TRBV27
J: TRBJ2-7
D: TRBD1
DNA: TGTGCCAGCAGTTTGGACAGGGCGACCTACGAGCAGTACTTC
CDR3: CASSLDRATYEQYF

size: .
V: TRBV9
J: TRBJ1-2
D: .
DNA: TGTGCCAGCAGCGTAGGTTATACACCCAACTATGGCTACACCTTC
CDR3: CASSVGYTPNYGYTF

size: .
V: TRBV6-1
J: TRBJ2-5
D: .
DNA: TGTGCCAGCAGTGAACCAGGGAAAGAGACCCAGTACTTC
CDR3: CASSEPGKETQYF

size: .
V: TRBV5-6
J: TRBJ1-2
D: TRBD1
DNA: TGTGCCAGCACCGCTACAGGGGCCTATGGCTACACCTTC
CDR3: CASTATGAYGYTF

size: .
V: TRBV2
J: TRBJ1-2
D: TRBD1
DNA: TGTGCCAGCACTAACAGGGGAGAAAGAAATTATGGCTACACCTTC
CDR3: CASTNRGERNYGYTF

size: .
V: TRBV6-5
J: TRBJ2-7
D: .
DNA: TGTGCCAGCAGTAGAGTCCTGGGCAGCTACGAGCAGTACTTC
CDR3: CASSRVLGSYEQYF

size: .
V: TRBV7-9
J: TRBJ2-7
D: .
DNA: TGTGCCAGCAGCTTGAGGAGGGACAGCTCCTACGAGCAGTACTTC
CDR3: CASSLRRDSSYEQYF

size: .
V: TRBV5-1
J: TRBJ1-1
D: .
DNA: TGCGCCAGCAGCTTGGATGACAGGCGAGCTTTCTTT
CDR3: CASSLDDRRAFF

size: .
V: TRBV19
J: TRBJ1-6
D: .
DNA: TGTGCCAGTGCTACAGGGAGCTCCTATAATTCACCCCTCCACTTT
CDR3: CASATGSSYNSPLHF

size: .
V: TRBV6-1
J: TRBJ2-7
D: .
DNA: TGTGCCAGCAGTGAGGGCCCTACCTACGAGCAGTACTTC
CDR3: CASSEGPTYEQYF

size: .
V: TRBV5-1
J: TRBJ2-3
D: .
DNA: TGCGCCAGCAGCTTGGGGCAGGGCCCAGATACGCAGTATTTT
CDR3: CASSLGQGPDTQYF

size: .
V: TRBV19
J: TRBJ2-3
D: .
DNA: TGTGCCAGTAGTATTGGAGGGTTTGCAGATACGCAGTATTTT
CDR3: CASSIGGFADTQYF

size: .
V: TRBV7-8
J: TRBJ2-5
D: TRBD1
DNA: TGTGCCAGCACCGTACGCGGCGGACAGGGATGGGAGACCCAGTACTTC
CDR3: CASTVRGGQGWETQYF

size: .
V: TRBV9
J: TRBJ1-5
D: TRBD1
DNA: TGTGCCAGCAGCGTGTCCGGGACAGTTAATCAGCCCCAGCATTTT
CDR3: CASSVSGTVNQPQHF

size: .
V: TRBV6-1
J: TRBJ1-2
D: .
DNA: TGTGCCAGCAGTGAAGTCGGAGGGGGGGACTATGGCTACACCTTC
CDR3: CASSEVGGGDYGYTF

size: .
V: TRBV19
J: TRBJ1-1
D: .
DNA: TGTGCCAGTAGTCCCCGGGGGACGAACACTGAAGCTTTCTTT
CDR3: CASSPRGTNTEAFF

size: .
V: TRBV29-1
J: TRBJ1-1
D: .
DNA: TGCAGCACTGGGACTGCTAGGGAGGCTTTCTTT
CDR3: CSTGTAREAFF